This TCR beta chain came from a study of blood T cell repertoires in COVID-19. Overall study: Specimens from acute and convalescent COVID-19 originated in the United States, Italy and Spain. PBMCs, B-cell-depleted T cells, or T cells were the source of the cDNA or gDNA that made up the material.

The V end was cut by 2 bases, the J end by 5 bases, with 16 bases between. This CDR3 region has 15 residues. The germline gives CDR1 MNHNS, CDR2 SASEGT. Source study methods: It was from reference gene primer amplification that nucleated cell counts were estimated. The data were produced by immunoSEQ multiplex PCR, yet TCRdb's version contains in-frame clones alone and is incomplete. For V, J and clone size, that table is used; D and trimming come from the DNA. The sample consists of tens of thousands of clones, around 82% of them appearing once. The sequenced material came from peripheral blood. The chain recombines TRBV6-1 with TRBJ2-7; D perhaps matches TRBD1 (6 bases). This TCR was recovered from a human donor in a cohort sampled during active COVID-19. CDR3 region: CASSEISRGQDEQYF. The CDR3 bases are TGTGCCAGCAGTGAAATAAGCAGGGGTCAGGACGAGCAGTACTTC.